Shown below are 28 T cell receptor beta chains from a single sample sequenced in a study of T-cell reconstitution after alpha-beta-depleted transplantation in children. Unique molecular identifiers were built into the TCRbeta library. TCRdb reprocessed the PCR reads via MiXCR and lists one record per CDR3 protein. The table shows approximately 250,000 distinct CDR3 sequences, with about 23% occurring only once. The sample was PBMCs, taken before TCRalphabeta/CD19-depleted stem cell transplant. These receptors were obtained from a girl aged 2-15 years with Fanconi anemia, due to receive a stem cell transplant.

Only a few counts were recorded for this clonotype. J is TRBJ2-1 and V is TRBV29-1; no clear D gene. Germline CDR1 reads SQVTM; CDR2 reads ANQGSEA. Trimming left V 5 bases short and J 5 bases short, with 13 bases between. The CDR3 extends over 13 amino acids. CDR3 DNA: TGCAGCGTTTTCCAGGCCAACAACAATGAGCAGTTCTTC. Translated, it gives CSVFQANNNEQFF.

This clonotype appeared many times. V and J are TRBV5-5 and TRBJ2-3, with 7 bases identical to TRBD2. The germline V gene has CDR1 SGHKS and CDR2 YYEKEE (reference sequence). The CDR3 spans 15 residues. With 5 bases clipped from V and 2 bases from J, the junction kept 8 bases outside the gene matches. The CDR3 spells CASSFGGGNTDTQYF. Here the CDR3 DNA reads TGTGCCAGCAGTTTTGGGGGGGGAAACACAGATACGCAGTATTTT.

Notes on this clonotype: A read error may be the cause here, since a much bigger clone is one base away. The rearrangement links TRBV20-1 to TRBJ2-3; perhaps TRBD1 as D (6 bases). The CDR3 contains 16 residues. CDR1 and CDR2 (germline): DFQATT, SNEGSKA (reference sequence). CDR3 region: CSARDPRGSSTDTEYF. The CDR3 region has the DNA TGCAGTGCTAGAGATCCCAGGGGCTCTAGCACAGATACGGAGTATTTT.

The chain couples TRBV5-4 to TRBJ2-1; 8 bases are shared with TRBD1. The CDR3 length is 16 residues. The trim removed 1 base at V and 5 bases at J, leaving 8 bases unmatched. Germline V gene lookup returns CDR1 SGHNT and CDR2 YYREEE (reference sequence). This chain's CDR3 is CASSLLARTGNNEQFF. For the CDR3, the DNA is TGTGCCAGCAGCTTGTTGGCCCGGACAGGGAACAATGAGCAGTTCTTC.

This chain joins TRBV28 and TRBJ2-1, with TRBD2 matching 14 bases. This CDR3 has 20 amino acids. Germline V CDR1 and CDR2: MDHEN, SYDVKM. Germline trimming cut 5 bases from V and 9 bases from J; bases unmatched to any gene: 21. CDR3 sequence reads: CASSTGLAGVSPHPYPEQFF. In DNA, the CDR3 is TGTGCCAGCAGTACGGGACTAGCGGGGGTATCCCCCCACCCCTATCCTGAGCAGTTCTTC.

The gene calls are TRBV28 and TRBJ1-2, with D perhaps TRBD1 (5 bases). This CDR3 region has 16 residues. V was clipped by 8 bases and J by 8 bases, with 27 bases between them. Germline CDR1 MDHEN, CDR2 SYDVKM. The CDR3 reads CASSRHEGNLMWGYTF. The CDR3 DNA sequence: TGTGCCAGCTCGCGGCATGAGGGGAATTTGATGTGGGGCTACACCTTC.

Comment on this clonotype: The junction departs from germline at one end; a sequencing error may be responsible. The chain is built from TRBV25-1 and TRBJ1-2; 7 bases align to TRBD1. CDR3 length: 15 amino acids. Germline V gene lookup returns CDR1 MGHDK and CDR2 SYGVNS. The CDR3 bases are TGTGCCAGCAGTGAACTGGGAGCGGAACAGGGGAGAGATCACTTC. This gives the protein CASSELGAEQGRDHF.

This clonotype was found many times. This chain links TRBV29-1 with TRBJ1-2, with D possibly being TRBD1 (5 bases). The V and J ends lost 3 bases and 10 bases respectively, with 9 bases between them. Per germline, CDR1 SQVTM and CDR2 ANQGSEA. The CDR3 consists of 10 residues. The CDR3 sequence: CSVEAGLYTF. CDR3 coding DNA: TGCAGCGTTGAGGCGGGACTCTACACCTTC.

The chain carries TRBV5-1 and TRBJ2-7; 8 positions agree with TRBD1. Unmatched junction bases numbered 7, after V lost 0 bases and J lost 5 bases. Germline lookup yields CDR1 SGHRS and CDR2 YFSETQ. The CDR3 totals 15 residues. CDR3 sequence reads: CASSLAGTGVHEQYF. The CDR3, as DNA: TGCGCCAGCAGCTTGGCAGGGACAGGTGTTCACGAGCAGTACTTC.

In nucleotides, the CDR3 is TGTGCCAGCAGCTTACTGGGTCAGGTAACCTACAATGAGCAGTTCTTC. This sequence encodes CASSLLGQVTYNEQFF. The chain links TRBV7-3 to TRBJ2-1; D gene uncertain. The germline V and J ends were trimmed by 2 bases and 2 bases, with 13 bases remaining between them. The CDR3 spans 16 residues. Germline CDR1 is SGHTA and CDR2 is FQGTGA.

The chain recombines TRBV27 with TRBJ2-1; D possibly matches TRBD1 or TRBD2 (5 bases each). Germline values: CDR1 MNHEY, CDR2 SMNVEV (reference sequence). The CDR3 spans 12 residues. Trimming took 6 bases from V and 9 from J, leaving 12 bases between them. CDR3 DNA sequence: TGTGCCAGCAGAACTGGGGACGGTGAGCAGTTCTTC. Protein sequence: CASRTGDGEQFF.

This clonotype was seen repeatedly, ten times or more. This chain's CDR3 is CSASTSRYNEQFF. In DNA form, the CDR3 reads TGCAGTGCTAGTACGAGTAGGTACAATGAGCAGTTCTTC. The chain carries TRBV20-1 and TRBJ2-1; D ambiguous. CDR3 length: 13 amino acids. The V end lost 3 bases, the J end lost 4 bases, and 10 bases lay between the germline ends. Germline V gene data show CDR1 as DFQATT and CDR2 as SNEGSKA (reference sequence).

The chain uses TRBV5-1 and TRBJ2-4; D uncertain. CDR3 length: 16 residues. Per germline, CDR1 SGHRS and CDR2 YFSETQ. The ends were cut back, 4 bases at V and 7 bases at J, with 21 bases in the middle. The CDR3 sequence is CASSQTSLTSRNIQYF. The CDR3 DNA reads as TGCGCCAGCAGCCAAACTTCATTGACAAGTAGGAACATTCAGTACTTC.

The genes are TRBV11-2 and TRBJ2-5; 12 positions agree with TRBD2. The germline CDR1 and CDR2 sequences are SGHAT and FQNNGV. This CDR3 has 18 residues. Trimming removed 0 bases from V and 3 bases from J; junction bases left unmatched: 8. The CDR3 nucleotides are TGTGCCAGCAGCTTAGAGAGTGGAGGACTAGCGGGGAAAGAGACCCAGTACTTC. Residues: CASSLESGGLAGKETQYF. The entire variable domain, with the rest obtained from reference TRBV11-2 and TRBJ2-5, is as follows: EAGVAQSPRYKIIEKRQSVAFWCNPISGHATLYWYQQILGQGPKLLIQFQNNGVVDDSQLPKDRFSAERLKGVDSTLKIQPAKLEDSAVYLCASSLESGGLAGKETQYFGPGTRLLVL.

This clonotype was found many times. CDR3 sequence: CSAKQETQYF. CDR3 DNA sequence: TGCAGTGCCAAACAAGAGACCCAGTACTTC. The V gene is TRBV20-1, the J gene TRBJ2-5; D ambiguous. V was trimmed by 6 bases and J by 2 bases, leaving 4 bases between them. Germline CDR1 and CDR2: DFQATT and SNEGSKA (reference sequence). The CDR3 totals 10 residues.

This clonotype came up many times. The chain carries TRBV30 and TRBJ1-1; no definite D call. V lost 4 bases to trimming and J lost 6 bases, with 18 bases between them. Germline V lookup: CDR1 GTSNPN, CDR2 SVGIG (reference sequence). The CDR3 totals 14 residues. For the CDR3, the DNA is TGTGCCTGGACGTCTCTGGCTTTCCTGGCTGAAGCTTTCTTT. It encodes CAWTSLAFLAEAFF.

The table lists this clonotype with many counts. CDR3 nucleotides: TGCAGTGCTAGAGGTGGGGCCGGCTATGGCTACACCTTC. Encoded protein: CSARGGAGYGYTF. J is TRBJ1-2 and V is TRBV20-1; perhaps TRBD1 as D (5 bases). The CDR3 is made up of 13 amino acids. The V end lost 1 base, the J end lost 4 bases, and 10 bases lay between the germline ends. Germline CDR1 reads DFQATT; CDR2 reads SNEGSKA (reference sequence).

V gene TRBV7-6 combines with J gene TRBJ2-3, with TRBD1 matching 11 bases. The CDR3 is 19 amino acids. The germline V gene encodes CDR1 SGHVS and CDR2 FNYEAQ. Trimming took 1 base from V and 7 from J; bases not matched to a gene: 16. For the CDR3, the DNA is TGTGCCAGCAGCTTAGTGCCCCAAGACGGGACAGGGGGGCGGAATACGCAGTATTTT. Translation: CASSLVPQDGTGGRNTQYF.

The DNA for the CDR3 is TGCAGCGCCGGTGAGGGCAATGAGCAGTTCTTC. Amino acids: CSAGEGNEQFF. V is TRBV29-1 and J is TRBJ2-1; perhaps TRBD2 as D (5 bases). Germline CDR1 and CDR2: SQVTM and ANQGSEA. V was trimmed by 7 bases and J by 6 bases, leaving 10 bases between them. CDR3 length: 11 amino acids.

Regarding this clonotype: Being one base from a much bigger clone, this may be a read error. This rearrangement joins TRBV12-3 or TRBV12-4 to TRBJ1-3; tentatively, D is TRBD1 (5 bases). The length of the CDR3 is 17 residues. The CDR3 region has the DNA TGTACCAGCAGTTTAGCTGGGCTGAAGGGGTCTGGAAACACCATATATTTT. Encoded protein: CTSSLAGLKGSGNTIYF.

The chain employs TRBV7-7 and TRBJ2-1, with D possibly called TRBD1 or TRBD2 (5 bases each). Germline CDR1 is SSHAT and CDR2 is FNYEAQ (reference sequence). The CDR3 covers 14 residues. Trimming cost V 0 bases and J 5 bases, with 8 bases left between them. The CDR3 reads CASSLAMGDNEQFF. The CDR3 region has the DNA TGTGCCAGCAGCTTAGCGATGGGGGACAATGAGCAGTTCTTC. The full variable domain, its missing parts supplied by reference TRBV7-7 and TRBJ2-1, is GAGVSQSPRYKVTKRGQDVTLRCDPISSHATLYWYQQALGQGPEFLTYFNYEAQPDKSGLPSDRFSAERPEGSISTLTIQRTEQRDSAMYRCASSLAMGDNEQFFGPGTRLTVL.

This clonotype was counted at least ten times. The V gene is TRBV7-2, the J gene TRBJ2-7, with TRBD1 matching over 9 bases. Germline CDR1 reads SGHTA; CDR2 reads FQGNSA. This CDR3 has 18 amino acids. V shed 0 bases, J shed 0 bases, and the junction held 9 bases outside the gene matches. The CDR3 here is CASSLAPGQGFPSYEQYF. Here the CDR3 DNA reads TGTGCCAGCAGCTTAGCGCCTGGACAGGGGTTTCCCTCCTACGAGCAGTACTTC.

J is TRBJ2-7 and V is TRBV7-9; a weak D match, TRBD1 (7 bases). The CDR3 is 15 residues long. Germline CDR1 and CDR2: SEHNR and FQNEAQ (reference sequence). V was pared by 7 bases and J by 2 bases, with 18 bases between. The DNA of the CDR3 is TGTGCCAGCATCCCGAACCAGGGGGGTACCTACGAGCAGTACTTC. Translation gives CASIPNQGGTYEQYF.

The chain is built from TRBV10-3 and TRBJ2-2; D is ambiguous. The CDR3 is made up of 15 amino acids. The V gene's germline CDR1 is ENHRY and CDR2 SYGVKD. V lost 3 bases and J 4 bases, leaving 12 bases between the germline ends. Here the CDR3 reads CAISDPGQITGELFF. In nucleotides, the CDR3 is TGTGCCATCAGTGACCCCGGGCAGATCACCGGGGAGCTGTTTTTT.

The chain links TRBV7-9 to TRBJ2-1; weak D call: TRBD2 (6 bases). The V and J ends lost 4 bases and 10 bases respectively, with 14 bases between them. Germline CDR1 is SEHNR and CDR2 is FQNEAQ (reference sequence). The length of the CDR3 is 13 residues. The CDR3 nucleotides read TGTGCCAGCAGCTATCGACTAGAACACGAGCAGTTCTTC. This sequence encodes CASSYRLEHEQFF.

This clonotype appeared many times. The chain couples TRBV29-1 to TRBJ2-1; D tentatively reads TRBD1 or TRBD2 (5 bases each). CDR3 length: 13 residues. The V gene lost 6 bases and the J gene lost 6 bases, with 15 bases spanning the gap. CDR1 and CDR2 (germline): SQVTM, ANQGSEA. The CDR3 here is CSVGKGTSNEQFF. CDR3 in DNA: TGCAGCGTGGGGAAAGGGACCTCCAATGAGCAGTTCTTC.

CDR3 loop: CASSPTGLSEDRVKGTEAFF. The DNA for the CDR3 is TGTGCCAGCAGCCCAACCGGCCTTTCGGAGGACAGGGTGAAGGGCACTGAAGCTTTCTTT. V gene TRBV11-1 combines with J gene TRBJ1-1, with 8 bases matching TRBD1. CDR1 is SGHAT, CDR2 FQDESV, per germline (reference sequence). The junction had 24 bases not matched to a gene; V was cut back by 5 bases and J by 4 bases. The CDR3 length is 20 residues. Combining the CDR3 with reference TRBV11-1 and TRBJ1-1 gives the whole variable domain EAEVAQSPRYKITEKSQAVAFWCDPISGHATLYWYRQILGQGPELLVQFQDESVVDDSQLPKDRFSAERLKGVDSTLKIQPAELGDSAMYLCASSPTGLSEDRVKGTEAFFGQGTRLTVV.

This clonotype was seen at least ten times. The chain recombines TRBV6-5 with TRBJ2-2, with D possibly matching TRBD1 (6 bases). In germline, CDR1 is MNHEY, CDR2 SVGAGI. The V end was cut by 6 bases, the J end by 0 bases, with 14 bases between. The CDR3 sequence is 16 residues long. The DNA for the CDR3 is TGTGCCAGCAGAGCCACAGGGTACGCGAACACCGGGGAGCTGTTTTTT. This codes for CASRATGYANTGELFF.